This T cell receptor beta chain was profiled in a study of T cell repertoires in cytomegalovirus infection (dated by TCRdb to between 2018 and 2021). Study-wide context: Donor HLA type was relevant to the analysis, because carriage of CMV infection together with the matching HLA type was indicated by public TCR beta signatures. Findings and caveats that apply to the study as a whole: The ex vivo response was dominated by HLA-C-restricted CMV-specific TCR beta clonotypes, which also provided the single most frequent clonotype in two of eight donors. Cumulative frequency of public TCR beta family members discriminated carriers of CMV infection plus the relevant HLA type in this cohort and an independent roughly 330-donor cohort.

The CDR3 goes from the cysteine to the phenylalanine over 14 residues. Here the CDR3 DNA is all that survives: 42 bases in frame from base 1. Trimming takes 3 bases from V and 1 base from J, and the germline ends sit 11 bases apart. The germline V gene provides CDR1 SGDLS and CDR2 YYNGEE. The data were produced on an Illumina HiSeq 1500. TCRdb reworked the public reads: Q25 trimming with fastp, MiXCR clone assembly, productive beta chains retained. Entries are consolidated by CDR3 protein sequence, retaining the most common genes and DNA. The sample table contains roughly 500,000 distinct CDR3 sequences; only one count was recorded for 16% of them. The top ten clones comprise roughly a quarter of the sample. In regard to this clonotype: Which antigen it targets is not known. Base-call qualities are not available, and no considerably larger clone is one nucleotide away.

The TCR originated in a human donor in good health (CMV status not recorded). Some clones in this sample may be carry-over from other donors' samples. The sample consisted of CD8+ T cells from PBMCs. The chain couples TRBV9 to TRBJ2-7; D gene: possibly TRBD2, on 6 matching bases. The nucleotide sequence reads TGTGCCAGCAGCGCCGGGGGAGAGTCCTACGAGCAGTACTTC. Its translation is CASSAGGESYEQYF. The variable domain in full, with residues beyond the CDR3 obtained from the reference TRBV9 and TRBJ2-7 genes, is DSGVTQTPKHLITATGQRVTLRCSPRSGDLSVYWYQQSLDQGLQFLIQYYNGEERAKGNILERFSAQQFPDLHSELNLSSLELGDSALYFCASSAGGESYEQYFGPGTRLTVT.